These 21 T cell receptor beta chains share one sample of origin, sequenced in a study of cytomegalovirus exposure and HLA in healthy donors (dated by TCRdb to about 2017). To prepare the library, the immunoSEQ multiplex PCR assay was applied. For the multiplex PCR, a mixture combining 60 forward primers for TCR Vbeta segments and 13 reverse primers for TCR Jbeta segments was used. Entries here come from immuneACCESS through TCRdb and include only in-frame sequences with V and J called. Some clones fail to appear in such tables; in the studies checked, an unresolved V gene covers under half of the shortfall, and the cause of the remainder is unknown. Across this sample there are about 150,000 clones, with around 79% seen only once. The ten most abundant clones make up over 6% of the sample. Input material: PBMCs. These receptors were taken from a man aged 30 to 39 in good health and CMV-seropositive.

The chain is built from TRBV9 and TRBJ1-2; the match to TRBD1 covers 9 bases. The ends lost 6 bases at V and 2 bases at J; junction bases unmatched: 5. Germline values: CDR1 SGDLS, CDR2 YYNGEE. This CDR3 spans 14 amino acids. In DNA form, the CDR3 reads TGTGCCAGCACTTTCGGGACAGGGAACTATGGCTACACCTTC. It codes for CASTFGTGNYGYTF.

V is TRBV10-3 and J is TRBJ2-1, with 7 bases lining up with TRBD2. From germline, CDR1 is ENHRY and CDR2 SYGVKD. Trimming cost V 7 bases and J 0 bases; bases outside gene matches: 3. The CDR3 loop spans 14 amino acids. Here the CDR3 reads CAIKASGSYNEQFF. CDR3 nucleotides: TGTGCCATCAAAGCTAGCGGCTCCTACAATGAGCAGTTCTTC.

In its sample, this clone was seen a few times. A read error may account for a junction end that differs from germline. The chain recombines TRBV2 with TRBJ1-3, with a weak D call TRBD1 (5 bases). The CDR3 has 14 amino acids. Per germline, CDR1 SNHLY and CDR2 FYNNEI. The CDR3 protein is CAGRATSSGNTIYF. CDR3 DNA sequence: TGTGCCGGCAGGGCCACCAGCTCTGGAAACACCATATATTTT.

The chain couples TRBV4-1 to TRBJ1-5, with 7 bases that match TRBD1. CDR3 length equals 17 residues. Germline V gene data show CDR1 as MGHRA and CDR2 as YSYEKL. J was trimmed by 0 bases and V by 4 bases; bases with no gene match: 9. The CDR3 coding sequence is TGCGCCAGCAGCCCCGACAGGGAGCAAGATAGCAATCAGCCCCAGCATTTT. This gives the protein CASSPDREQDSNQPQHF.

DNA for the CDR3: TGTGCCAGCAACCTAGCGGGAGGGTACAATGAGCAGTTCTTC. It translates to CASNLAGGYNEQFF. The rearrangement links TRBV11-2 to TRBJ2-1; TRBD2 agrees at 12 bases. This CDR3 spans 14 amino acids. Germline assignment: CDR1 SGHAT and CDR2 FQNNGV. V gave up 7 bases and J gave up 4 bases; unmatched junction bases: 2.

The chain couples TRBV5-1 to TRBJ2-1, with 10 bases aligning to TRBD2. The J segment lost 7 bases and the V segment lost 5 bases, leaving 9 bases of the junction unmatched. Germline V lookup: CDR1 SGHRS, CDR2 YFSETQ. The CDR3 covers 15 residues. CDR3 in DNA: TGCGCCAGCAGTCCTAGACTAGCGGGCCTTAATGAGCAGTTCTTC. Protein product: CASSPRLAGLNEQFF.

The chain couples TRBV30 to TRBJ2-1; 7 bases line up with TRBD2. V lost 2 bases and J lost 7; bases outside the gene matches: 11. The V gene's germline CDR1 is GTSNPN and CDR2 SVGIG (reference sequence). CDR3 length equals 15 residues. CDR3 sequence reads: CAWSSTSAAENEQFF. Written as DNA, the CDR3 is TGTGCCTGGAGTTCTACTAGCGCCGCTGAGAATGAGCAGTTCTTC.

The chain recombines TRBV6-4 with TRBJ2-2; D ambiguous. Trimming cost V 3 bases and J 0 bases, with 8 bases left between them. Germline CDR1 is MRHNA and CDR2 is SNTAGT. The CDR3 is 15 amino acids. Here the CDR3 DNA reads TGTGCCAGCAGTGAATTCGCTACGAACACCGGGGAGCTGTTTTTT. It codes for CASSEFATNTGELFF.

CDR3 protein: CASSPWVAGGTEQYF. The DNA of the CDR3 is TGTGCCAGCAGCCCCTGGGTAGCGGGAGGAACCGAGCAGTACTTC. The rearrangement joins TRBV9 to TRBJ2-7; TRBD2 agrees at 10 bases. This CDR3 comprises 15 residues. Germline V gene lookup returns CDR1 SGDLS and CDR2 YYNGEE. The V and J ends lost 4 bases and 6 bases, in that order; junction bases with no gene match: 10.

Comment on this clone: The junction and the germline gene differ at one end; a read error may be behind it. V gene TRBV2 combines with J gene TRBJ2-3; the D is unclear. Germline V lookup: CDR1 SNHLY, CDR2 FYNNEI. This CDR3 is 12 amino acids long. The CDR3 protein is CASREGGATQYF. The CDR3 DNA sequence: TGTGCCAGCAGAGAAGGCGGAGCTACGCAGTATTTT.

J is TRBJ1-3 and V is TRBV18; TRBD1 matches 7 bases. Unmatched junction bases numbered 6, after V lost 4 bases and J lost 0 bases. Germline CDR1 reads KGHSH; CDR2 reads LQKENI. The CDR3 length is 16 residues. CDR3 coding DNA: TGTGCCAGCTCACGGGACAGTTCGTACTCTGGAAACACCATATATTTT. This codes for CASSRDSSYSGNTIYF.

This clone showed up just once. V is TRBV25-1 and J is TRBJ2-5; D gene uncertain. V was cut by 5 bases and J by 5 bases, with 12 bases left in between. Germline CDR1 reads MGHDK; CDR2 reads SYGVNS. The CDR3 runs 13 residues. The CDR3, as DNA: TGTGCCAGCAGTTCCCCGCCTAGGGAGACCCAGTACTTC. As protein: CASSSPPRETQYF.

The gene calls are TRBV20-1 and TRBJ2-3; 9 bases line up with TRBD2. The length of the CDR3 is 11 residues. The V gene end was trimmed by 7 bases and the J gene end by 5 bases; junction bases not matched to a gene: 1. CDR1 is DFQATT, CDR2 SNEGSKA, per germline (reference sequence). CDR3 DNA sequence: TGCAGTGTAGCGGGAGAAGATACGCAGTATTTT. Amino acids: CSVAGEDTQYF.

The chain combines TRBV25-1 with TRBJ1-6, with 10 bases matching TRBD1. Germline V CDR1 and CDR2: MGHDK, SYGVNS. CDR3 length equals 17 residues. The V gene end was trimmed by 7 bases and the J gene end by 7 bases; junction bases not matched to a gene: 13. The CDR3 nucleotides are TGTGCCAGCAAAGAAATAAGGACAGGGGGAAGGAATTCACCCCTCCACTTT. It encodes CASKEIRTGGRNSPLHF.

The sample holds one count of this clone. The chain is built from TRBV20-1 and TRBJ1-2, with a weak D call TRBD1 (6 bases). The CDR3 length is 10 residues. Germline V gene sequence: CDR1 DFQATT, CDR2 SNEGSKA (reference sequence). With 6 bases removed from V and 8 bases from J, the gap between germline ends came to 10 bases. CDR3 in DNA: TGCAGTGCCCCTCAGGGGGGCTACACCTTC. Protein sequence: CSAPQGGYTF.

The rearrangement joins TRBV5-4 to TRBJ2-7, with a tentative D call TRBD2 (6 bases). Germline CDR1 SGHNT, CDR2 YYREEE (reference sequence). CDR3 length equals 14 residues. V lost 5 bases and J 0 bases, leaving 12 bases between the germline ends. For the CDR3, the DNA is TGTGCCAGCAGGGGCGCTAGCGCCTCCTACGAGCAGTACTTC. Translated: CASRGASASYEQYF.

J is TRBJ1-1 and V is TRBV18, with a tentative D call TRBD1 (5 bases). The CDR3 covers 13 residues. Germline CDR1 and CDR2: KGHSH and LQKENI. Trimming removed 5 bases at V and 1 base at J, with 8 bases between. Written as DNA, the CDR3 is TGTGCCAGCTCAGCGGGGGAGAACACTGAAGCTTTCTTT. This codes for CASSAGENTEAFF.

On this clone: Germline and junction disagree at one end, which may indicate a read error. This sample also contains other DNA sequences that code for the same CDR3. CDR3: CASSQDLSVPSSPLHF. The CDR3 nucleotides read TGCGCCAGTAGCCAAGACTTGTCCGTACCGAGTTCACCCCTCCACTTT. The chain couples TRBV4-1 to TRBJ1-6; D gene ambiguous. This CDR3 is built from 16 residues. Germline V lookup: CDR1 MGHRA, CDR2 YSYEKL.

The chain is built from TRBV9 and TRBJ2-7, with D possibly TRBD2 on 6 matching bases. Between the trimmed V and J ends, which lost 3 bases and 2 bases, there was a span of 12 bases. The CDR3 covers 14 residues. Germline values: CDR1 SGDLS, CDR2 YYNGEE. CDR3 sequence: CASSEIGTPYEQYF. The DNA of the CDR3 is TGTGCCAGCAGCGAAATCGGGACTCCCTACGAGCAGTACTTC. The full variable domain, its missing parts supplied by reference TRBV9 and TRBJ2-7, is DSGVTQTPKHLITATGQRVTLRCSPRSGDLSVYWYQQSLDQGLQFLIQYYNGEERAKGNILERFSAQQFPDLHSELNLSSLELGDSALYFCASSEIGTPYEQYFGPGTRLTVT.

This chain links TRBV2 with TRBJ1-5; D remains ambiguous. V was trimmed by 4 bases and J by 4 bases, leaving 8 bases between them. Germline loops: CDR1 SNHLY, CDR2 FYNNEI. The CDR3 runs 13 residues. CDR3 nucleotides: TGTGCCAGCAGTGTTGACGGGAATCAGCCCCAGCATTTT. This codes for CASSVDGNQPQHF.

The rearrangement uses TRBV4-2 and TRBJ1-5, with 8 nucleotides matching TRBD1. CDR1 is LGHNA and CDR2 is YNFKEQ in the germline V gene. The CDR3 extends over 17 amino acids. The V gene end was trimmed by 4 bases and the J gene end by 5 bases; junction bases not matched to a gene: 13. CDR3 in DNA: TGTGCCAGCAGCCCTCAGTCCGGGACAGGAGGATATCAGCCCCAGCATTTT. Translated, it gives CASSPQSGTGGYQPQHF.